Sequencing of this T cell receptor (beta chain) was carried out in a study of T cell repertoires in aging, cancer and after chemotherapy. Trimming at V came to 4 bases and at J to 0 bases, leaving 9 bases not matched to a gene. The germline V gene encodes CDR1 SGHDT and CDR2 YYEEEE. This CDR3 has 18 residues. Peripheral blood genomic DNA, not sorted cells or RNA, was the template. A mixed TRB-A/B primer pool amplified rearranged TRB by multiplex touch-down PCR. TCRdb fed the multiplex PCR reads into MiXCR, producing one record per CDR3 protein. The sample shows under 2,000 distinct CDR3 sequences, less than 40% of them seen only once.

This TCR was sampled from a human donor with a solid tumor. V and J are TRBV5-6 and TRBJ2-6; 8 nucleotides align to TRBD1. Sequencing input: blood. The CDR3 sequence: CASSPMTGDFSGANVLTF. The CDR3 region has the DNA TGTGCCAGCAGCCCGATGACAGGGGATTTCTCTGGGGCCAACGTCCTGACTTTC.